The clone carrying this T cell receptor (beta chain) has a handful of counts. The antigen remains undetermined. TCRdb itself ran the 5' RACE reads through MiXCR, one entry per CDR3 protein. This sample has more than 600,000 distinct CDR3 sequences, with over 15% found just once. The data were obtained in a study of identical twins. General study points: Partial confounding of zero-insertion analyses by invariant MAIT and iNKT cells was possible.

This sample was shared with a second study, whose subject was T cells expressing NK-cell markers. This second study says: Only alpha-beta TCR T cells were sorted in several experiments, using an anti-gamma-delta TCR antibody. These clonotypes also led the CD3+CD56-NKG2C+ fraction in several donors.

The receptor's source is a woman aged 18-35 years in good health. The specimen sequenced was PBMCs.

Here the CDR3 reads CASSLRPSGPYEQYF. The CDR3 nucleotides are TGTGCCAGCAGCTTAAGGCCTAGCGGACCCTACGAGCAGTACTTC. The chain links TRBV7-2 to TRBJ2-7; 7 positions match TRBD2. CDR1 and CDR2 (germline): SGHTA, FQGNSA. Trimming cost V 2 bases and J 2 bases; bases outside gene matches: 6. The CDR3 sequence is 15 residues long.